This T cell receptor beta chain stems from a study of identifying expanded T cells in peripheral blood. Findings of the study overall: Variance in clone template counts between approximately 2-week samples significantly increased with total template count across all healthy donors. Technical replicates showed roughly 1.2 changed clones; around two weeks roughly 15; four weeks 19.

CDR3 length equals 13 residues. V lost 4 bases, J lost 5 bases, and 11 bases lay in between. CDR1 is MGHRA and CDR2 is YSYEKL in the germline V gene. Ten or more counts support this clone. The antigen is undetermined. No infections or other immune events were documented during collection. Profiling relied on immunoSEQ multiplex PCR, and the TCRdb table lists in-frame clones only, not all of them. The sample shows around 100,000 clones, 80% to 90% of them seen only once. The sequence was obtained from a person aged 18-70 years in good health. Specimen: blood. The chain recombines TRBV4-1 with TRBJ2-5; a possible D gene is TRBD1 (7 bases). CDR3 sequence reads: CASSPPGGETQYF. The DNA of the CDR3 is TGCGCCAGCAGCCCACCAGGGGGGGAGACCCAGTACTTC.